This T cell receptor beta chain derives from a study of beta chain features in type 1 diabetes. Of the isolated RNA, all was reverse transcribed, and so the sequenced material was expressed TCRB transcripts. Clones were sequenced by immunoSEQ multiplex PCR, and TCRdb holds only the in-frame ones, with some missing. The table has 300,000 to 350,000 clones, about 20% seen once. The sample was naive CD4+ T cells from blood. This TCR was sampled from a young woman in good health.

Written as DNA, the CDR3 is TGTGCCAGCAGCTACAGGGGCGCATACTTGGACACTGAAGCTTTCTTT. Its translation: CASSYRGAYLDTEAFF. The chain is built from TRBV5-6 and TRBJ1-1; 7 nucleotides align to TRBD1. The CDR3 loop spans 16 amino acids. Germline loops: CDR1 SGHDT, CDR2 YYEEEE. With V trimmed by 3 bases and J by 3 bases, 11 bases remained unmatched.